Each of the 10 T cell receptor beta chains below was sequenced from the same sample in a study of cytomegalovirus exposure and HLA in healthy donors. The PCR used 60 Vbeta and 13 Jbeta primers. TCRdb's table, derived via immunoSEQ multiplex PCR, lists solely in-frame clones and lacks some. The data hold about 82,000 clones, with roughly 67% observed a single time. Sequencing was carried out using PBMCs. These receptors came from a woman aged 50 to 60 in good health and CMV-seropositive.

In this sample, this clone turned up a few times. This sequence joins TRBV6-5 and TRBJ2-7; tentative D call: TRBD1 (6 bases). V was cut by 6 bases and J by 0 bases, with 15 bases left in between. Looked up from germline, CDR1 is MNHEY and CDR2 is SVGAGI. The CDR3 covers 15 residues. The CDR3 DNA reads as TGTGCCAGCAGCATTGACAGGACCATCTCCTACGAGCAGTACTTC. It specifies CASSIDRTISYEQYF.

The chain employs TRBV29-1 and TRBJ1-2; 10 nucleotides line up with TRBD1. Trimming removed 6 bases from V and 7 bases from J; junction bases left unmatched: 5. This CDR3 is built from 12 residues. Germline CDR1 is SQVTM and CDR2 is ANQGSEA. The CDR3 protein is CSVRQGATGYTF. The CDR3 bases are TGCAGCGTCAGACAGGGGGCGACTGGCTACACCTTC.

The chain joins TRBV10-3 to TRBJ1-1, with 7 bases lining up with TRBD1. V gave up 2 bases and J gave up 3 bases; unmatched junction bases: 3. Germline V CDR1 and CDR2: ENHRY, SYGVKD. This CDR3 is 14 amino acids long. CDR3 amino acids: CAISEQGGYTEAFF. For the CDR3, the DNA is TGTGCCATCAGTGAGCAGGGGGGCTACACTGAAGCTTTCTTT.

J is TRBJ2-7 and V is TRBV7-9, with D possibly TRBD2 on 5 matching bases. The CDR3 consists of 12 residues. The germline V and J ends were trimmed by 4 bases and 6 bases, with 10 bases remaining between them. Germline-derived CDR1 and CDR2 are SEHNR and FQNEAQ (reference sequence). CDR3 loop: CASSSVALEQYF. The CDR3 DNA reads as TGTGCCAGCAGCTCGGTAGCGCTCGAGCAGTACTTC.

This clone was seen repeatedly, ten times or more. In nucleotides, the CDR3 is TGTGCCAGCAGTTCAGGGGAACAGATCTATGGCTACACCTTC. It translates to CASSSGEQIYGYTF. The rearrangement joins TRBV6-6 to TRBJ1-2, with TRBD1 as a possible D gene (6 bases). This CDR3 is 14 amino acids long. With 4 bases removed from V and 4 bases from J, the gap between germline ends came to 13 bases. Germline V lookup: CDR1 MNHNY, CDR2 SVGAGI (reference sequence).

The chain combines TRBV7-3 with TRBJ1-1, with 10 bases matching TRBD1. The V gene end was trimmed by 5 bases and the J gene end by 7 bases; junction bases not matched to a gene: 4. This CDR3 is built from 13 residues. In germline, CDR1 is SGHTA, CDR2 FQGTGA. CDR3 nucleotides: TGTGCCAGCAGCCAAGACAGGGGGCGTGAAGCTTTCTTT. Its translation: CASSQDRGREAFF.

This clone was found a few times. This chain uses TRBV19 with TRBJ1-2, with TRBD1 matching 7 bases. The CDR3 consists of 14 residues. Germline loops: CDR1 LNHDA, CDR2 SQIVND (reference sequence). The J segment lost 4 bases and the V segment lost 5 bases, leaving 7 bases of the junction unmatched. CDR3: CASSLPGQSYGYTF. In DNA form, the CDR3 reads TGTGCCAGTAGTTTACCGGGACAGAGCTATGGCTACACCTTC.

This chain joins TRBV11-2 and TRBJ1-1; D might be TRBD1 (5 bases). V lost 5 bases, J lost 7 bases, and 23 bases lay in between. The CDR3 loop spans 16 amino acids. Per germline, CDR1 SGHAT and CDR2 FQNNGV. CDR3 region: CASSPREGPPTYEAFF. The CDR3 DNA is TGTGCCAGCAGCCCCCGGGAGGGACCCCCAACATATGAAGCTTTCTTT.

This rearrangement joins TRBV6-6 to TRBJ1-3; 7 bases align to TRBD1. This CDR3 is built from 15 residues. Germline CDR1 is MNHNY and CDR2 is SVGAGI (reference sequence). V lost 0 bases to trimming and J lost 4 bases; unmatched junction nucleotides: 3. CDR3: CASSYSTGQGNTIYF. CDR3 DNA: TGTGCCAGCAGTTACTCGACGGGACAGGGAAACACCATATATTTT.

This clone was found once. This chain uses TRBV2 with TRBJ1-5, with D unclear. V was cut by 4 bases and J by 6 bases, with 10 bases left in between. The CDR3 is 13 residues long. Germline CDR1 SNHLY, CDR2 FYNNEI. The CDR3 loop is CASSVDLFQPQHF. CDR3 sequence (DNA): TGTGCCAGCAGTGTGGACTTGTTTCAGCCCCAGCATTTT. The variable domain in full, completed from reference TRBV2 and TRBJ1-5, reads EPEVTQTPSHQVTQMGQEVILRCVPISNHLYFYWYRQILGQKVEFLVSFYNNEISEKSEIFDDQFSVERPDGSNFTLKIRSTKLEDSAMYFCASSVDLFQPQHFGDGTRLSIL.